In this sample, the clone carrying this T cell receptor beta chain turned up once. Its antigen is not identified. The source of the sample is a study of radiotherapy plus CTLA-4 blockade in lung cancer. About the research overall: Among enrolled patients, over 15% responded and roughly 28% achieved disease control. The study, taken as a whole, reports: Clones derived from tumor TCRs expanded in blood after radiotherapy plus ipilimumab.

TCRdb keeps only in-frame clones here, not all; method: immunoSEQ multiplex PCR. Altogether around 130,000 clones are present, over 80% being singletons, with the ten largest covering 5.5% to 7%. Between the trimmed V and J ends, which lost 9 bases and 4 bases, there was a span of 21 bases. The germline gives CDR1 LNHDA, CDR2 SQIVND (reference sequence). This CDR3 comprises 15 residues. The sequence was collected from a human donor with non-small cell lung cancer that progressed on radiotherapy plus ipilimumab. The sample here was peripheral blood, taken from a patient treated with radiotherapy plus ipilimumab. V usage is TRBV19 and J usage is TRBJ1-1; TRBD1 is a possible D gene (5 bases). CDR3 DNA sequence: TGTGCCAGCACGGTCGAAGGGGTAGCATCCACTGAAGCTTTCTTT. It is translated as CASTVEGVASTEAFF.